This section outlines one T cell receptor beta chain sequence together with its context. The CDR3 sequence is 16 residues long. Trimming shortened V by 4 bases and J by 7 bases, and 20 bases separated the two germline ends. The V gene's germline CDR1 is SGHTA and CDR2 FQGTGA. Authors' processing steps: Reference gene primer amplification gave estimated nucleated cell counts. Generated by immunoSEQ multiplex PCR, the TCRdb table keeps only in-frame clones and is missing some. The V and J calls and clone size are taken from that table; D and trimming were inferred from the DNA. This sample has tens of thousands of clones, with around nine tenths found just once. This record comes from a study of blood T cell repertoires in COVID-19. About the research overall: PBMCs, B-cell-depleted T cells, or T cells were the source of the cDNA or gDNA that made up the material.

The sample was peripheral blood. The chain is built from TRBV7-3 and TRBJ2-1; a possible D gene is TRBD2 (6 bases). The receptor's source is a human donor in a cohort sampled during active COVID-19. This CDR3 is CASSSPGRGVPNEQFF. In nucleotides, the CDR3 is TGTGCCAGCAGCTCCCCGGGGCGGGGAGTTCCTAATGAGCAGTTCTTC.